This TCR beta chain was captured by sequencing in a study of breast tumors, draining lymph nodes, adjacent tissues. Germline lookup yields CDR1 DFQATT and CDR2 SNEGSKA (reference sequence). Trimming took off 1 base at V and 7 bases at J, with 13 bases between the two ends. This CDR3 spans 14 amino acids. TCRdb independently ran MiXCR on the multiplex PCR reads; one entry per CDR3 protein. This sample yields about 200,000 distinct CDR3 sequences, of which approximately 33% are seen a single time; about 4.3% belongs to the top ten. Axillary draining lymph nodes of breast cancer patients supplied the node samples.

V usage is TRBV20-1 and J usage is TRBJ2-2, with D tentatively TRBD2 (6 bases). The sequencing input was axillary lymph node tissue. The TCR originated in a female donor with breast cancer. Some clones in this sample may be carry-over from other donors' samples. This CDR3 is CSARVPRGNGELFF. The CDR3 DNA follows: TGCAGTGCTAGAGTCCCCCGGGGGAACGGGGAGCTGTTTTTT.